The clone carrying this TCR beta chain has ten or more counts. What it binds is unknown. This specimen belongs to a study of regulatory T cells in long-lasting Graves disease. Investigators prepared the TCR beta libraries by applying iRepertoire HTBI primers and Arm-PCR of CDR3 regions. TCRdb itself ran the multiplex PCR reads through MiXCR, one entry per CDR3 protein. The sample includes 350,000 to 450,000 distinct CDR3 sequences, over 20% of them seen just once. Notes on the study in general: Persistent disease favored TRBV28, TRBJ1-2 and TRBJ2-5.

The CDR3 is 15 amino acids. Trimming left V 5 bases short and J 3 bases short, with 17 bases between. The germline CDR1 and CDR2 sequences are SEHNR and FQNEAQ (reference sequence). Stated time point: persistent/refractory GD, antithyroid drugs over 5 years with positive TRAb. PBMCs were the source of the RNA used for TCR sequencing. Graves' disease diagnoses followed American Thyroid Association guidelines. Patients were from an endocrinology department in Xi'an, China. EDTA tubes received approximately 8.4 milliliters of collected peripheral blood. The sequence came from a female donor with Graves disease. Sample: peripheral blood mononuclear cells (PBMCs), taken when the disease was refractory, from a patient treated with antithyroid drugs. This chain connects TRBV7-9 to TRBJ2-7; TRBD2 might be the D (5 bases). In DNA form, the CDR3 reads TGTGCCAGCAGCATAAGTAGCGCCACCTACTACGAGCAGTACTTC. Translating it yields CASSISSATYYEQYF.